Described below is a single T cell receptor beta chain sequence and its context. The data stem from a study of blood T cells in healthy people across ages. The CDR3 spans 14 residues. The V end lost 3 bases, the J end lost 7 bases, and 15 bases lay between the germline ends. Germline V gene data show CDR1 as MNHEY and CDR2 as SMNVEV (reference sequence). For the second PCR, which ran for about 7 to 12 cycles, a sample-barcoded 5' primer and a J-beta primer mix were used. MiXCR, run by TCRdb on the 5' RACE reads, gives a single entry per CDR3 protein. The sample has about a million distinct CDR3 sequences; 51% are singletons.

The clonotype comes from a woman aged 60-70 years in good health. This rearrangement joins TRBV27 to TRBJ1-2; a possible D gene is TRBD1 (5 bases). The specimen sequenced was blood. The CDR3 spells CASSFGAGQGGYTF. CDR3 in DNA: TGTGCCAGCAGTTTCGGGGCAGGGCAAGGTGGCTACACCTTC.